The source of this TCR beta chain is a study of blood T cell repertoires in COVID-19. Looking at the study overall: Spain, Italy and the United States supplied samples that represented acute and convalescent COVID-19. From T cells, B-cell-depleted T cells, or PBMCs came the material, which was cDNA or gDNA.

The CDR3 consists of 12 residues. V was clipped by 6 bases and J by 7 bases; unmatched bases: 3. CDR1 MDHEN and CDR2 SYDVKM come from the germline V gene. Only in-frame clones appear in the TCRdb table, and some are missing; sequencing was by immunoSEQ multiplex PCR. The sample has around 130,000 clones, around 86% seen once. Recovery among Cohort 3 donors was established by two negative PCRs, clearance, or symptom resolution. The source of this sequence is a man aged 25 to 40 who had recovered from COVID-19. V usage is TRBV28 and J usage is TRBJ1-5; 7 bases fit TRBD1. The sequencing input was PBMCs or T cells enriched from blood (not recorded which). The CDR3 sequence is CASSQGEQPQHF. CDR3 nucleotide sequence: TGTGCCAGCAGCCAGGGGGAGCAGCCCCAGCATTTT.